These 25 T cell receptor beta chains share one sample of origin, sequenced in a study of vaccination effects on CD4 cells after COVID-19. These receptors' targets are unknown. Following 10 days of culture, CD4+ T cells were isolated. Some clones are missing from TCRdb's copy, which holds only in-frame ones; the method was immunoSEQ multiplex PCR. The table lists roughly 50,000 clones, approximately 65% of them singletons. Material: CD4+ T cells from PBMCs cultured without peptide, obtained before COVID-19 vaccination. Source of these receptors: a human donor who received a COVID-19 vaccine.

The chain combines TRBV6-2 or TRBV6-3 with TRBJ1-2; D is possibly TRBD1 (5 bases). The ends were cut back, 0 bases at V and 2 bases at J, with 13 bases in the middle. This CDR3 is 16 amino acids long. Looked up from germline, CDR1 is MNHEY and CDR2 is SVGEGT. The CDR3 spells CASSYSGREVNYGYTF. The CDR3 DNA is TGTGCCAGCAGTTACTCGGGCAGGGAGGTAAACTATGGCTACACCTTC.

This clone was detected a few times. The J gene is TRBJ2-2, the V gene TRBV28; D is tentatively TRBD1 or TRBD2 (5 bases each). The V gene lost 4 bases and the J gene lost 0 bases, with 12 bases spanning the gap. CDR3 length equals 16 residues. Germline CDR1 MDHEN, CDR2 SYDVKM. CDR3 coding DNA: TGTGCCAGCAGTTCCCGGGGCGGAACGAACACCGGGGAGCTGTTTTTT. Amino acid sequence: CASSSRGGTNTGELFF.

This clone was picked up a small number of times. The CDR3 nucleotides are TGTGCCAGCAGCCGCGGACATTTTTTGTTCTTC. Translation gives CASSRGHFLFF. The V and J genes are TRBV3-1 (or the pseudogene TRBV3-2) and TRBJ2-1, with a possible D match to TRBD1 (5 bases). The CDR3 has 11 amino acids. Trimming left V 4 bases short and J 15 bases short, with 13 bases between. Germline V gives CDR1 LGHDT, CDR2 YNNKEL (reference sequence).

V usage is TRBV11-2 and J usage is TRBJ1-4; D unresolved. This CDR3 is 14 amino acids long. Germline V gene data show CDR1 as SGHAT and CDR2 as FQNNGV. Trimming left V 3 bases short and J 7 bases short, with 12 bases between. The CDR3 loop reads CASSFERQSEKLFF. The DNA of the CDR3 is TGTGCCAGCAGCTTTGAAAGACAATCTGAAAAACTGTTTTTT. The variable domain in full, with the rest retrieved from reference TRBV11-2 and TRBJ1-4, is EAGVAQSPRYKIIEKRQSVAFWCNPISGHATLYWYQQILGQGPKLLIQFQNNGVVDDSQLPKDRFSAERLKGVDSTLKIQPAKLEDSAVYLCASSFERQSEKLFFGSGTQLSVL.

This clone occurred once. V is TRBV3-1 (or the pseudogene TRBV3-2) and J is TRBJ1-2; D is uncertain. Trimming cost V 7 bases and J 8 bases, with 14 bases left between them. The CDR3 spans 12 residues. Germline V CDR1 and CDR2: LGHDT, YNNKEL (reference sequence). This chain's CDR3 is CASTSGPDGYTF. The CDR3 DNA sequence: TGTGCCAGCACCTCAGGACCGGACGGCTACACCTTC.

This chain joins TRBV28 and TRBJ1-4; TRBD1 matches at 9 bases. This CDR3 comprises 14 residues. Looked up from germline, CDR1 is MDHEN and CDR2 is SYDVKM. The trim removed 6 bases at V and 8 bases at J, leaving 7 bases unmatched. CDR3 protein: CASSTGQGREKLFF. CDR3 in DNA: TGTGCCAGCAGCACGGGACAGGGTAGAGAAAAACTGTTTTTT.

In its sample, this clone was seen a few times. The chain uses TRBV12-3 or TRBV12-4 and TRBJ2-7; no clear D. The CDR3 has 13 amino acids. The V and J ends lost 5 bases and 0 bases respectively, with 8 bases between them. CDR3 sequence reads: CASSRQASYEQYF. The DNA of the CDR3 is TGTGCCAGCAGTCGCCAGGCCTCCTACGAGCAGTACTTC.

The J gene is TRBJ2-5, the V gene TRBV7-9; TRBD2 agrees at 11 bases. Germline lookup yields CDR1 SEHNR and CDR2 FQNEAQ (reference sequence). This CDR3 has 15 residues. J lost 1 base, V lost 5 bases, and 3 bases had no gene match. CDR3 sequence (DNA): TGTGCCAGCAGCAAACTAGCGGGGGCCCAAGAGACCCAGTACTTC. Residues: CASSKLAGAQETQYF. The full variable domain, rest sourced from reference TRBV7-9 and TRBJ2-5, is DTGVSQNPRHKITKRGQNVTFRCDPISEHNRLYWYRQTLGQGPEFLTYFQNEAQLEKSRLLSDRFSAERPKGSFSTLEIQRTEQGDSAMYLCASSKLAGAQETQYFGPGTRLLVL.

Here the CDR3 DNA reads TGTGCCAGCAGCTTGACAGGGGGCAATCAGCCCCAGCATTTT. Amino acids: CASSLTGGNQPQHF. The chain is built from TRBV7-3 and TRBJ1-5; TRBD1 agrees at 8 bases. Germline V gives CDR1 SGHTA, CDR2 FQGTGA. This CDR3 spans 14 amino acids. With V trimmed by 3 bases and J by 2 bases, 0 bases remained unmatched.

This clone has only a few counts. This chain links TRBV19 with TRBJ2-7, with a possible D match to TRBD2 (5 bases). The length of the CDR3 is 15 residues. Germline CDR1 is LNHDA and CDR2 is SQIVND (reference sequence). Trimming removed 6 bases from V and 4 bases from J, with 19 bases in between. The CDR3 protein is CASSSPRAGFYEQYF. The CDR3 DNA follows: TGTGCCAGTAGCAGCCCAAGGGCGGGCTTTTACGAGCAGTACTTC.

The table lists this clone with a few counts. J is TRBJ1-3 and V is TRBV28; no reliable D call. The CDR3 contains 11 residues. Per germline, CDR1 MDHEN and CDR2 SYDVKM. CDR3: CVTSSGNTIYF. The CDR3 coding sequence is TGTGTTACGAGCTCTGGAAACACCATATATTTT. Together with reference TRBV28 and TRBJ1-3, the CDR3 gives the full variable domain: DVKVTQSSRYLVKRTGEKVFLECVQDMDHENMFWYRQDPGLGLRLIYFSYDVKMKEKGDIPEGYSVSREKKERFSLILESASTNQTSMYLCVTSSGNTIYFGEGSWLTVV.

The chain combines TRBV15 with TRBJ1-3; 7 nucleotides match TRBD1. J gave up 4 bases and V 4 bases, and 13 bases lay outside the gene matches. The germline CDR1 and CDR2 sequences are LNHNV and YYDKDF (reference sequence). The CDR3 is 17 amino acids. The CDR3 DNA reads TGTGCCACCAGCATCGCGGGGAAACAGGGGACGGGAAACACCATATATTTT. Protein sequence: CATSIAGKQGTGNTIYF.

V gene TRBV3-1 (or the pseudogene TRBV3-2) combines with J gene TRBJ2-7; D might be TRBD1 or TRBD2, each matching 5 bases. The CDR3 is made up of 15 amino acids. Germline values: CDR1 LGHDT, CDR2 YNNKEL (reference sequence). V was clipped by 8 bases and J by 2 bases, with 19 bases between them. The CDR3 DNA is TGTGCCAGCTCAGTGGGGGTTACTACTCCCTACGAGCAGTACTTC. It encodes CASSVGVTTPYEQYF.

This clone was observed a single time. The chain uses TRBV24-1 and TRBJ1-3; D not resolved. The germline V and J ends were trimmed by 9 bases and 0 bases, with 8 bases remaining between them. The V gene's germline CDR1 is KGHDR and CDR2 SFDVKD. This CDR3 region has 13 residues. The CDR3 nucleotides are TGTGCCACCGGTGGCCGCTCTGGAAACACCATATATTTT. Translated, it gives CATGGRSGNTIYF.

CDR3 in DNA: TGTGCCAGCAGCTTTCGTGGACTAGCGCCCGGGGAGCTGTTTTTT. It is translated as CASSFRGLAPGELFF. The V call is TRBV7-2, the J call TRBJ2-2; 9 bases map to TRBD2. The CDR3 is 15 residues long. Per the germline V gene, CDR1 is SGHTA and CDR2 is FQGNSA. Trimming removed 3 bases from V and 6 bases from J; junction bases left unmatched: 5.

CDR3 sequence: CASSLGAPVRSSYEQYF. The CDR3 nucleotides read TGTGCCAGCAGCTTAGGGGCACCGGTCAGGTCATCCTACGAGCAGTACTTC. V gene TRBV7-9 combines with J gene TRBJ2-7, with D uncertain. The CDR3 spans 17 residues. V dropped 1 base and J dropped 1 base, with 17 bases sitting between them. CDR1 is SEHNR and CDR2 is FQNEAQ in the germline V gene (reference sequence).

This chain uses TRBV20-1 with TRBJ1-1, with D possibly TRBD1 on 6 matching bases. Deletions cut 3 bases from V and 6 bases from J, with 23 bases between. The germline V gene encodes CDR1 DFQATT and CDR2 SNEGSKA (reference sequence). CDR3 size: 16 residues. The CDR3 sequence is CSASSQGMGALPEAFF. The CDR3 DNA reads TGCAGTGCTAGTAGCCAGGGGATGGGGGCCCTACCTGAAGCTTTCTTT.

CDR3 sequence reads: CASSVDRQLYGYTF. The CDR3 bases are TGTGCCAGCAGCGTAGACAGACAGCTCTATGGCTACACCTTC. The rearrangement uses TRBV9 and TRBJ1-2, with a weak D call TRBD1 (5 bases). CDR1 is SGDLS and CDR2 is YYNGEE in the germline V gene. The V end was cut by 0 bases, the J end by 4 bases, with 10 bases between. The CDR3 loop spans 14 amino acids. Variable domain in full (rest from reference TRBV9 and TRBJ1-2): DSGVTQTPKHLITATGQRVTLRCSPRSGDLSVYWYQQSLDQGLQFLIQYYNGEERAKGNILERFSAQQFPDLHSELNLSSLELGDSALYFCASSVDRQLYGYTFGSGTRLTVV.

The chain carries TRBV5-8 and TRBJ2-7, with 9 bases matching TRBD2. This CDR3 is built from 16 residues. J was trimmed by 6 bases and V by 4 bases; bases with no gene match: 14. The germline V gene encodes CDR1 SGHTS and CDR2 YDEGEE. Here the CDR3 DNA reads TGTGCCAGCAGCCAGCAGATAGCGGGAGCGGGGATCGAGCAGTACTTC. Translated: CASSQQIAGAGIEQYF.

This chain joins TRBV11-3 and TRBJ2-2, with D possibly called TRBD1 or TRBD2 (5 bases each). Germline V gene lookup returns CDR1 SGHNT and CDR2 YENEEA. Trimming removed 4 bases from V and 7 bases from J, with 10 bases in between. The CDR3 loop spans 13 amino acids. The CDR3 DNA sequence: TGTGCCAGCAGCTCCCCTGGGGGCGGGGAGCTGTTTTTT. Protein product: CASSSPGGGELFF.

This chain joins TRBV28 and TRBJ2-7, with a possible D match to TRBD1 (6 bases). This CDR3 has 15 amino acids. Germline assignment: CDR1 MDHEN and CDR2 SYDVKM. V was shortened by 7 bases and J by 0 bases, with 16 bases between the two germline ends. CDR3: CASTLPPTGSYEQYF. The DNA of the CDR3 is TGTGCCAGCACCCTCCCCCCGACAGGCTCCTACGAGCAGTACTTC.

The chain links TRBV21-1 to TRBJ1-2; the table's D call of TRBD1 was not tested on the DNA. TRBV21-1 is flagged as a pseudogene. This CDR3 is built from 15 residues. In DNA form, the CDR3 reads TGTGCCCGGTGGAGCAGCGGAGGGGGCGATTATGGCTACACCTTC. Its protein product is CARWSSGGGDYGYTF.

The chain carries TRBV5-1 and TRBJ1-4; 10 nucleotides line up with TRBD1. J lost 7 bases, V lost 2 bases, and 8 bases had no gene match. CDR1 is SGHRS and CDR2 is YFSETQ in the germline V gene. This CDR3 has 16 amino acids. DNA for the CDR3: TGCGCCAGCAGCTTTGAATTACGGACAGGGGGTGAAAAACTGTTTTTT. Protein product: CASSFELRTGGEKLFF.

This clone is deemed medium-sized. V usage is TRBV5-1 and J usage is TRBJ2-5, with 11 bases aligning to TRBD2. Trimming cost V 0 bases and J 1 base; bases outside gene matches: 5. The CDR3 loop spans 17 amino acids. Germline loops: CDR1 SGHRS, CDR2 YFSETQ. The CDR3 spells CASSLAIAGGPQETQYF. The CDR3 coding sequence is TGCGCCAGCAGCTTGGCCATAGCGGGGGGGCCCCAAGAGACCCAGTACTTC. Looking up the rest from reference TRBV5-1 and TRBJ2-5 gives the full variable domain: KAGVTQTPRYLIKTRGQQVTLSCSPISGHRSVSWYQQTPGQGLQFLFEYFSETQRNKGNFPGRFSGRQFSNSRSEMNVSTLELGDSALYLCASSLAIAGGPQETQYFGPGTRLLVL.

The V and J genes are TRBV6-5 and TRBJ1-2; 9 bases are a match to TRBD1. The CDR3 has 16 amino acids. V lost 4 bases to trimming and J lost 4 bases; unmatched junction nucleotides: 10. Germline V gene lookup returns CDR1 MNHEY and CDR2 SVGAGI. In DNA form, the CDR3 reads TGTGCCAGCAGTTCCAACCCGGGACAGGGCCTCTATGGCTACACCTTC. Translated: CASSSNPGQGLYGYTF.